These 10 T cell receptor beta chains originate from one sample sequenced in a study of blood T cell repertoires in COVID-19. Produced via immunoSEQ multiplex PCR; TCRdb's table is partial and in-frame only. The sample lists roughly 120,000 clones; 84% were seen once. Sequenced material: peripheral blood. These receptors were taken from a woman aged 80 or older with active or convalescent COVID-19.

The rearrangement joins TRBV28 to TRBJ1-2; 7 nucleotides match TRBD1. The V and J ends lost 8 bases and 4 bases, in that order; junction bases with no gene match: 7. This CDR3 is 13 amino acids long. Germline V gene data show CDR1 as MDHEN and CDR2 as SYDVKM. CDR3 coding DNA: TGTGCCAGCCGATCAGGGGGTTCCTATGGCTACACCTTC. The encoded protein is CASRSGGSYGYTF.

The rearrangement links TRBV5-1 to TRBJ2-7, with 7 bases identical to TRBD1. V was pared by 6 bases and J by 0 bases, with 6 bases of the junction left unmatched. There are 14 residues in the CDR3. Germline lookup yields CDR1 SGHRS and CDR2 YFSETQ. In nucleotides, the CDR3 is TGCGCCAGCAAAGGACAGGTGAACTCCTACGAGCAGTACTTC. Its protein is CASKGQVNSYEQYF.

In its sample, this clone was seen a few times. This rearrangement joins TRBV3-1 (or the pseudogene TRBV3-2) to TRBJ2-5; D is undetermined. Germline V gene data show CDR1 as LGHDT and CDR2 as YNNKEL (reference sequence). The V end was cut by 2 bases, the J end by 2 bases, with 9 bases between. CDR3 size: 14 residues. The chain's CDR3 is CASSQSRLQETQYF. In DNA form, the CDR3 reads TGTGCCAGCAGCCAAAGCAGGTTACAAGAGACCCAGTACTTC.

The chain couples TRBV9 to TRBJ2-7; 9 bases agree with TRBD2. Germline values: CDR1 SGDLS, CDR2 YYNGEE. Losses at the gene ends were 2 bases for V and 5 bases for J; bases not matched to a gene: 11. This CDR3 region has 16 residues. CDR3 loop: CASSVAPASGTNEQYF. CDR3 coding DNA: TGTGCCAGCAGCGTGGCCCCGGCTAGCGGGACGAACGAGCAGTACTTC.

In its sample, this clone was seen a few times. This rearrangement joins TRBV4-1 to TRBJ1-5, with D possibly being TRBD1 (6 bases). The CDR3 has 16 residues. Germline CDR1 and CDR2: MGHRA and YSYEKL. With 0 bases removed from V and 7 bases from J, the gap between germline ends came to 16 bases. The CDR3 region is CASSQEPAGGRQPQHF. The CDR3 bases are TGCGCCAGCAGCCAAGAGCCAGCCGGGGGGCGACAGCCCCAGCATTTT.

The chain is built from TRBV28 and TRBJ1-5; D is unclear. This CDR3 has 13 amino acids. Trimming stripped 6 bases from V and 0 bases from J, with 6 bases between. Germline assignment: CDR1 MDHEN and CDR2 SYDVKM. The CDR3 reads CASRGSSNQPQHF. The CDR3 bases are TGTGCCAGCAGAGGGAGTAGCAATCAGCCCCAGCATTTT.

DNA of the CDR3: TGTGCCAGCTCACCACAGCGGACAGCGAACCAAGAGACCCAGTACTTC. It codes for CASSPQRTANQETQYF. V is TRBV18 and J is TRBJ2-5; D possibly corresponds to TRBD1 (6 bases). CDR1 is KGHSH, CDR2 LQKENI, per germline. This CDR3 has 16 amino acids. The V end lost 1 base, the J end lost 0 bases, and 12 bases lay between the germline ends.

The rearrangement uses TRBV4-2 and TRBJ2-1; 14 nucleotides match TRBD2. Germline V gives CDR1 LGHNA, CDR2 YNFKEQ. The CDR3 length is 16 residues. After removal of 1 base from V and 9 bases from J, the junction contained 5 bases not matched to a gene. CDR3 sequence (DNA): TGTGCCAGCAGCCAAGGTAGACTAGCGGGAGGGGGTGAGCAGTTCTTC. It translates to CASSQGRLAGGGEQFF.

The V and J genes are TRBV7-9 and TRBJ2-2, with a weak D call TRBD2 (8 bases). The V and J ends lost 5 bases and 5 bases respectively, with 24 bases between them. The CDR3 is made up of 18 amino acids. The germline V gene encodes CDR1 SEHNR and CDR2 FQNEAQ (reference sequence). The CDR3 loop is CASSLGTAGERATGELFF. The CDR3 coding sequence is TGTGCCAGCAGCCTCGGGACAGCGGGGGAGAGGGCAACCGGGGAGCTGTTTTTT.

The chain employs TRBV14 and TRBJ2-5, with a tentative D call TRBD2 (5 bases). This CDR3 has 12 amino acids. Germline CDR1 SGHDN, CDR2 FVKESK. The V end was cut by 6 bases, the J end by 9 bases, with 14 bases between. This CDR3 reads CASSIARAAQYF. The DNA for the CDR3 is TGTGCCAGCAGTATCGCGAGAGCGGCCCAGTACTTC.